One T cell receptor beta chain is described in this entry. The antigen remains undetermined. The length of the CDR3 is 19 residues. Germline values: CDR1 MGHRA, CDR2 YSYEKL. V gave up 3 bases and J gave up 6 bases; unmatched junction bases: 14. The sample is drawn from a study of cytomegalovirus exposure and HLA in healthy donors. The study's findings and limits: The listing of roughly 160 TCR beta chains classed them as cytomegalovirus-associated. In an earlier analysis, in roughly 580 donors, most V segments appeared productive either ~87% or ~30% of the time.

Vbeta (60) and Jbeta (13) primers were used in the PCR. Profiling relied on immunoSEQ multiplex PCR, and the TCRdb table lists in-frame clones only, not all of them. This sample has approximately 150,000 clones, with 82% found just once. The chain joins TRBV4-1 to TRBJ2-2, with 12 bases lining up with TRBD2. The TCR comes from a male donor in good health and CMV-seronegative. The sequencing input was PBMCs. In nucleotides, the CDR3 is TGCGCCAGCAGCCATCCCCGAGCCACTAGCGGGAGGAAGTCCGGGGAGCTGTTTTTT. Amino acids: CASSHPRATSGRKSGELFF.